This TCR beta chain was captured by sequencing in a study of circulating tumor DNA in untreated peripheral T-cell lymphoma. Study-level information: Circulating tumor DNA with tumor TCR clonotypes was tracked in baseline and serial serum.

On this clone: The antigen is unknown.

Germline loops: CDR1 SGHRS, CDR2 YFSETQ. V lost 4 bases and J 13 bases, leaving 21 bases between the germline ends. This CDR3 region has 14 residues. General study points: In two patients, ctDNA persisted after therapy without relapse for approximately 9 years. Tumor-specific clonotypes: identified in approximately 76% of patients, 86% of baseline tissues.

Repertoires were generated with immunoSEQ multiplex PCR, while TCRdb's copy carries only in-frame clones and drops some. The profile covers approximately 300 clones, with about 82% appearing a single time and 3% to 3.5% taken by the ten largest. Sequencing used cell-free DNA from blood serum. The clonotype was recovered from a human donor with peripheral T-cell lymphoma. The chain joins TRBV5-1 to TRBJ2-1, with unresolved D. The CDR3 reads CASSAAIPRVGQFF. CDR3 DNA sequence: TGCGCCAGCAGCGCCGCTATCCCTAGAGTGGGACAGTTCTTC.